This TCR beta chain derives from a study of cytomegalovirus exposure and HLA in healthy donors. Overall study results and limits: Investigators reported 150 to 200 TCR beta chains as tied to cytomegalovirus. Sequencing likely produced, as an artifact, a cluster of highly shared sequence variants.

The CDR3 loop spans 14 amino acids. Germline V gives CDR1 SNHLY, CDR2 FYNNEI. The V and J ends lost 3 bases and 4 bases, in that order; junction bases with no gene match: 3. There were likely unrecorded immune exposures, though donors were nominally healthy when sampled. As concerns this clone: The target antigen is unknown.

The PCR made use of 60 Vbeta and 13 Jbeta primers. Clones were sequenced by immunoSEQ multiplex PCR, and TCRdb holds only the in-frame ones, with some missing. This table holds under 200,000 clones, around 85% found once. Sequenced input: PBMCs. This sequence joins TRBV2 and TRBJ2-5, with 9 bases that match TRBD2. The TCR was taken from a woman aged 25 to 39 in good health and CMV-seronegative. The CDR3 loop is CASSEREGPETQYF. As DNA, the CDR3 is TGTGCCAGCAGTGAGCGGGAGGGCCCAGAGACCCAGTACTTC.